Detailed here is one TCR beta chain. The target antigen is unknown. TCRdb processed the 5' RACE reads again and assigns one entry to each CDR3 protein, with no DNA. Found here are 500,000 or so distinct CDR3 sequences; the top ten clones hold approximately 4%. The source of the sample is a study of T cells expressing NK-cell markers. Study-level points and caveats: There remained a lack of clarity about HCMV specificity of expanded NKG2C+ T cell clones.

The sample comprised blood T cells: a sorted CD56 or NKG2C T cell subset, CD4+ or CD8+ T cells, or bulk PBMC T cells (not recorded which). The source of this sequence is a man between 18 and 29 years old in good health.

This CDR3 is CASSSGDAISGNTIYF. The chain employs TRBV5-1 and TRBJ1-3. Germline V gene lookup returns CDR1 SGHRS and CDR2 YFSETQ. The CDR3 totals 16 residues.